The following is a T cell receptor (beta chain) sequence with its context. What it recognizes is unknown. This sample stems from a study of monozygotic twins with inflammatory bowel disease. Study outcomes and limitations: For IBD patients, clonotypes shared with others were fewer than for healthy twins, especially with disease activity.

TCRdb re-called the 5' RACE reads, yielding one record per CDR3 amino acid sequence without DNA. The sample spans approximately 380,000 distinct CDR3 sequences; the ten largest clones claim 2.6%. The origin of this receptor is a human donor with ulcerative colitis or Crohn's disease, or a healthy co-twin of an affected twin (not recorded which). The sample comprised blood.

The CDR3 loop reads CASSLLGQGSDTQYF. The chain uses TRBV5-8 and TRBJ2-3; TCRdb reports TRBD1, a call that lacks DNA to check it against. Germline CDR1 is SGHTS and CDR2 is YDEGEE. The CDR3 loop spans 15 amino acids.